These 9 T cell receptor beta chains share one sample of origin, sequenced in a study of blood T cells in healthy people across ages. Primed by a sample-barcoded 5' primer and a J-beta primer mix, a second PCR proceeded for 7 to 11 cycles. TCRdb reprocessed the 5' RACE reads via MiXCR and lists one record per CDR3 protein. The sample lists roughly 1 million distinct CDR3 sequences; approximately 26% were seen once. The same sample was also used in a study of T cells of mothers and their children.

The sequenced material came from blood. These receptors came from a girl aged 2-15 years in good health.

The chain is built from TRBV4-1 and TRBJ1-2; maybe TRBD1 (6 bases). The V gene lost 6 bases and the J gene lost 7 bases, with 15 bases spanning the gap. The CDR3 sequence is 13 residues long. Germline V gene lookup returns CDR1 MGHRA and CDR2 YSYEKL. Written as DNA, the CDR3 is TGCGCCAGCAGTTCGACAGGAGACGGTGGCTACACCTTC. Translating gives CASSSTGDGGYTF.

J is TRBJ2-5 and V is TRBV2; no clear D gene. CDR1 SNHLY and CDR2 FYNNEI come from the germline V gene. Trimming took 2 bases from V and 2 from J, leaving 15 bases between them. CDR3 size: 16 residues. The chain's CDR3 is CASSEWPVSLQETQYF. The CDR3 DNA reads as TGTGCCAGCAGTGAATGGCCAGTCTCCCTACAAGAGACCCAGTACTTC.

This clonotype turned up a few times. The chain carries TRBV9 and TRBJ2-5; D may be TRBD2 (5 bases). The J call is in doubt because the DNA end fits TRBJ2-7 better. Germline CDR1 is SGDLS and CDR2 is YYNGEE. The CDR3 has 14 residues. In nucleotides, the CDR3 is TGTGCCAGCAGCGTAGGAAAAGGGCGGGACGAGCAGTACTTC. This sequence encodes CASSVGKGRDEQYF.

This clonotype occurred a few times. The chain has TRBV7-6 and TRBJ1-5, with D uncertain. V was clipped by 5 bases and J by 7 bases, with 12 bases between them. CDR3 size: 13 residues. The germline V gene has CDR1 SGHVS and CDR2 FNYEAQ. CDR3 DNA: TGTGCCAGCAGCCCAGCACTAGGCCAGCCCCAGCATTTT. This translates into CASSPALGQPQHF.

This sequence joins TRBV14 and TRBJ1-1, with D hard to call. The germline CDR1 and CDR2 sequences are SGHDN and FVKESK. The CDR3 loop spans 13 amino acids. V was clipped by 4 bases and J by 3 bases, with 9 bases between them. CDR3 loop: CASSLNPYTEAFF. As DNA, the CDR3 is TGTGCCAGCAGCCTTAACCCATACACTGAAGCTTTCTTT.

The sample holds many counts of this clonotype. The chain uses TRBV7-2 and TRBJ1-6; no clear D gene. The CDR3 totals 13 residues. V lost 5 bases and J lost 10, with 12 bases in between. CDR1 is SGHTA, CDR2 FQGNSA, per germline. CDR3 protein: CASSPSPGSPLHF. CDR3 DNA: TGTGCCAGCAGCCCGAGTCCCGGATCACCCCTCCACTTT.

This clonotype was seen a handful of times. This sequence joins TRBV7-8 and TRBJ2-7, with D possibly matching TRBD2 (5 bases). Germline V gene lookup returns CDR1 SGHVS and CDR2 FQNEAQ. The CDR3 has 12 amino acids. The V and J ends lost 5 bases and 7 bases respectively, with 12 bases between them. The CDR3 nucleotides are TGTGCCAGCAGCCATGGGTGGGAGGAGCAGTACTTC. The encoded protein is CASSHGWEEQYF. Full variable domain (remainder filled in from reference TRBV7-8 and TRBJ2-7): GAGVSQSPRYKVAKRGQDVALRCDPISGHVSLFWYQQALGQGPEFLTYFQNEAQLDKSGLPSDRFFAERPEGSVSTLKIQRTQQEDSAVYLCASSHGWEEQYFGPGTRLTVT.

On this clonotype itself: The junction differs from germline at one of its ends, possibly a read error. The V and J genes are TRBV12-3 or TRBV12-4 and TRBJ2-3, with 8 bases that match TRBD2. The CDR3 consists of 14 residues. The CDR3 sequence is CASSFGAGADMQYF. Written as DNA, the CDR3 is TGTGCCAGCAGTTTTGGAGCGGGGGCAGATATGCAGTATTTT.

Concerning this clonotype itself: A much larger clone lies a single base off, so this may be a read error. The rearrangement uses TRBV9 and TRBJ2-2; D is unresolved. Germline assignment: CDR1 SGDLS and CDR2 YYNGEE. Trimming shortened V by 3 bases and J by 7 bases, and 7 bases separated the two germline ends. The CDR3 is 12 residues long. The CDR3 DNA follows: TGTGCCAGCAGCGCAGATGACGGGGAGCTGTTTTTT. This codes for CASSADDGELFF.